Listed here are 5 T cell receptor beta chains from one sample, sequenced in a study of neurological immune-mediated disorders. Sample time point: longitudinal time-point 2. TCRdb recomputed calls from the 5' RACE reads with MiXCR, one row per CDR3 protein. The profile shows 100,000 or so distinct CDR3 sequences, less than 15% of them singletons. Sequencing was done on a sample of PBMCs. Receptors were obtained from a female donor with HTLV-1-associated myelopathy (HAM/TSP).

Ten or more counts support this clonotype. J is TRBJ1-1 and V is TRBV6-5; no clear D gene. V was clipped by 6 bases and J by 8 bases, with 13 bases between them. Germline CDR1 reads MNHEY; CDR2 reads SVGAGI. The CDR3 is 12 amino acids. The CDR3, as DNA: TGTGCCAGCAGCCGCCCGAGAGCCGAAGCTTTCTTT. It encodes CASSRPRAEAFF.

This clonotype was counted at least ten times. The gene calls are TRBV15 and TRBJ2-1, with 8 bases aligning to TRBD2. V dropped 5 bases and J dropped 4; count of bases not matched to a gene: 4. The germline gives CDR1 LNHNV, CDR2 YYDKDF (reference sequence). The CDR3 totals 14 residues. Here the CDR3 reads CATSGTSGYNEQFF. As DNA, the CDR3 is TGTGCCACCAGCGGAACTAGCGGATACAATGAGCAGTTCTTC. Full variable domain (missing parts from reference TRBV15 and TRBJ2-1): DAMVIQNPRYQVTQFGKPVTLSCSQTLNHNVMYWYQQKSSQAPKLLFHYYDKDFNNEADTPDNFQSRRPNTSFCFLDIRSPGLGDTAMYLCATSGTSGYNEQFFGPGTRLTVL.

This clonotype appeared many times. The chain links TRBV5-1 to TRBJ2-1, with 12 positions matching TRBD2. CDR3 size: 17 residues. Trimming took 0 bases from V and 8 from J; bases not matched to a gene: 9. CDR1 is SGHRS and CDR2 is YFSETQ in the germline V gene. The CDR3, as DNA: TGCGCCAGCAGCTTGGGATGGACTAGCGGGGTTATGTATGAGCAGTTCTTC. It translates to CASSLGWTSGVMYEQFF.

The table lists this clonotype with many counts. This chain links TRBV5-1 with TRBJ2-1, with TRBD2 matching over 7 bases. V dropped 0 bases and J dropped 7; count of bases not matched to a gene: 4. Germline lookup yields CDR1 SGHRS and CDR2 YFSETQ. The CDR3 has 14 residues. The chain's CDR3 is CASSLASGGNEQFF. The DNA for the CDR3 is TGCGCCAGCAGCTTGGCCTCCGGGGGGAATGAGCAGTTCTTC.

Many counts were recorded for this clonotype. The rearrangement links TRBV9 to TRBJ2-6; the match to TRBD1 covers 9 bases. The ends lost 3 bases at V and 0 bases at J; junction bases unmatched: 10. Germline-derived CDR1 and CDR2 are SGDLS and YYNGEE. The CDR3 has 19 amino acids. In DNA form, the CDR3 reads TGTGCCAGCAGCGGCGGACAAGACAGGGGGTACTCTGGGGCCAACGTCCTGACTTTC. This codes for CASSGGQDRGYSGANVLTF.